This TCR beta chain was retrieved from a study of blood T cell repertoires in COVID-19. Study overall: Collection of acute and convalescent COVID-19 samples took place in the United States, Italy and Spain.

The CDR3 spans 15 residues. Germline CDR1 is LGHNA and CDR2 is YSLEER. V dropped 0 bases and J dropped 4 bases, with 12 bases sitting between them. Authors' data handling: Estimation of nucleated cell counts was performed using reference gene primer amplification. The data were produced by immunoSEQ multiplex PCR, yet TCRdb's version contains in-frame clones alone and is incomplete. V and J calls and clone size are those listed in that table; D and trimming were worked out from the DNA. Of 140,000 or so clones in the sample, 80% to 90% were seen once. All enrollees were roughly 18 to 89 years old and from about two dozen US areas. Categorization into cohorts depended on clinical history that participants reported.

This chain links TRBV4-3 with TRBJ1-2, with a weak D call TRBD1 (5 bases). The sample taken for sequencing was PBMCs or T cells enriched from blood (not recorded which). This receptor was obtained from a woman between 50 and 59 years old with acute COVID-19. The DNA for the CDR3 is TGCGCCAGCAGCCAAGATCTGCAGGGAAGCTATGGCTACACCTTC. It is translated as CASSQDLQGSYGYTF.